Listed here are 8 T cell receptor beta chains from one sample, sequenced in a study of immune evolution from preneoplasia to lung adenocarcinoma. Sequenced by immunoSEQ multiplex PCR; TCRdb stores in-frame clones only, minus some. This table has approximately 2,000 clones, approximately 83% appearing once. The source material was FFPE adjacent normal lung tissue. Receptors were obtained from a person between 65 and 79 years old with lung adenocarcinoma.

The count of this clone is one. This rearrangement joins TRBV27 to TRBJ1-2, with 10 nucleotides matching TRBD1. The germline V gene encodes CDR1 MNHEY and CDR2 SMNVEV (reference sequence). This CDR3 has 18 residues. Trimming took 2 bases from V and 4 from J; bases not matched to a gene: 13. CDR3 bases: TGTGCCAGCAGTTTACCCCGACAGGGGGCGTCGACGCTCTATGGCTACACCTTC. Translation: CASSLPRQGASTLYGYTF.

This clone has only a few counts. This chain connects TRBV7-9 to TRBJ2-3, with D unclear. The CDR3 loop spans 11 amino acids. Between the trimmed V and J ends, which lost 5 bases and 11 bases, there was a span of 11 bases. The V gene's germline CDR1 is SEHNR and CDR2 FQNEAQ (reference sequence). CDR3 nucleotide sequence: TGTGCCAGCAGCGCCCCCCAAGGGCAGTATTTT. This gives the protein CASSAPQGQYF.

The chain recombines TRBV5-4 with TRBJ1-5, with TRBD1 as a possible D gene (6 bases). Germline lookup yields CDR1 SGHNT and CDR2 YYREEE (reference sequence). Trimming left V 1 base short and J 4 bases short, with 15 bases between. CDR3 length: 16 amino acids. The CDR3 loop reads CASSLPRPGVNQPQHF. The CDR3 coding sequence is TGTGCCAGCAGCTTGCCGAGGCCAGGGGTAAATCAGCCCCAGCATTTT.

The V and J genes are TRBV28 and TRBJ1-2, with 7 bases matching TRBD1. With 5 bases clipped from V and 7 bases from J, the junction kept 10 bases outside the gene matches. The germline CDR1 and CDR2 sequences are MDHEN and SYDVKM. The CDR3 consists of 14 residues. CDR3: CASSDGTALTGYTF. CDR3 nucleotides: TGTGCCAGCAGTGACGGGACAGCTCTCACTGGCTACACCTTC.

The J gene is TRBJ2-4, the V gene TRBV9; D ambiguous. This CDR3 comprises 14 residues. The ends were cut back, 1 base at V and 4 bases at J, with 9 bases in the middle. In germline, CDR1 is SGDLS, CDR2 YYNGEE. Written as DNA, the CDR3 is TGTGCCAGCAGCGTAAGACAACGAAAAAACATTCAGTACTTC. This gives the protein CASSVRQRKNIQYF.

The chain employs TRBV5-8 and TRBJ1-2; D remains unclear. In germline, CDR1 is SGHTS, CDR2 YDEGEE. The CDR3 contains 13 residues. The germline V and J ends were trimmed by 1 base and 4 bases, with 8 bases remaining between them. The CDR3 reads CASSLLNSYGYTF. The DNA for the CDR3 is TGTGCCAGCAGCTTGCTAAACAGCTATGGCTACACCTTC.

The chain has TRBV7-9 and TRBJ1-1; no clear D. V was trimmed by 1 base and J by 1 base, leaving 4 bases between them. Germline lookup yields CDR1 SEHNR and CDR2 FQNEAQ (reference sequence). The CDR3 covers 13 residues. This CDR3 is CASSLGSNTEAFF. DNA of the CDR3: TGTGCCAGCAGCTTAGGGTCGAACACTGAAGCTTTCTTT. Variable domain in full (rest from reference TRBV7-9 and TRBJ1-1): DTGVSQNPRHKITKRGQNVTFRCDPISEHNRLYWYRQTLGQGPEFLTYFQNEAQLEKSRLLSDRFSAERPKGSFSTLEIQRTEQGDSAMYLCASSLGSNTEAFFGQGTRLTVV.

In regard to this clone: Mismatch with germline at one junction end may stem from a read error. This chain links TRBV2 with TRBJ2-7, with 10 bases matching TRBD1. CDR3 size: 15 residues. The germline V gene encodes CDR1 SNHLY and CDR2 FYNNEI. The CDR3: CASNRDRGPSYEQYF. The CDR3 nucleotides read TGTGCCAGCAATCGGGACAGGGGTCCCTCCTACGAGCAGTATTTC.